This T cell receptor (beta chain) was identified in a study of Ad26.COV2.S vaccination and SARS-CoV-2 variants. As for the study in general: Trial arm assignment for the donor was COV1001 Ad26.COV2.S.

Study conclusions and caveats: Reported findings describe substantial breadth in spike-specific CD8+ and CD4+ T cell responses following vaccination.

Treatment noted: around 19 received Ad26.COV2.S at low or high dose, single or two shots; roughly five received placebo; per-sample allocation not given. Samples came from day 63 after the first vaccine or placebo injection. Recruitment in Boston yielded a donor of adult age, 18-55 years. This vaccine is an Ad26 vector that expresses the Wuhan-strain SARS-CoV-2 spike. On this clone: Its antigen remains unknown.

V gave up 4 bases and J gave up 3 bases, with 6 bases separating them. The germline V gene has CDR1 GTSNPN and CDR2 SVGIG (reference sequence). The CDR3 contains 11 residues. TCRdb keeps only in-frame clones here, not all; method: immunoSEQ multiplex PCR. This table holds fewer than 300,000 clones, about 87% found once. J is TRBJ1-1 and V is TRBV30; D remains ambiguous. Sequencing was performed on peripheral blood, taken in a trial of Ad26.COV2.S vaccine versus placebo. This clonotype was sampled from a person between 18 and 65 years old who received the Ad26.COV2.S COVID-19 vaccine or a placebo. DNA for the CDR3: TGTGCCTGGATCGACTACACTGAAGCTTTCTTT. Its translation: CAWIDYTEAFF.